This TCR beta chain was obtained from a study of identical twins listed by TCRdb under 2016. Study-level background: TCR alpha and beta repertoires from monozygotic twins, unrelated adults of various ages and cord blood were deep-sequenced to test whether fetal clonotypes persist. To rule out contamination, replicate twin experiments were performed at different times with different library preparation protocols. Results the study describes overall, beyond this receptor: Compared with coincidental sharing between unrelated individuals, out-of-frame TCR alpha sequences shared between twins had an excess of sequences with low generation probability. Recombination models systematically underestimated out-of-frame TCR alpha sharing in monozygotic twins but agreed with sharing between unrelated individuals. Zero-insertion analyses could be partly confounded by invariant T cells such as MAIT and iNKT, although diverse VJ usage argued against such confounding for most clonotypes. The excess sharing between twins in beta out-of-frame sequences was weaker because fewer shared sequences reduced the signal-to-noise ratio. Conclusions relied on cross-sectional statistical analysis, since the same donors could not be followed over many years. Fewer insertions were carried by abundant cord blood beta clonotypes, a similar but weaker trend appeared in young adult naive repertoires, and no such trend appeared in memory repertoires.

This clonotype was seen a few times. The antigen this receptor binds is unknown. No qualities accompany the bases; no much larger clone lies one base away. The protocol used for the library was 5' RACE. The sequencer listed for this sample is Illumina HiSeq 2000. Template switching added a universal primer binding site, and the final cDNA carried a unique molecular identifier that allowed TCR cDNA molecules to be counted accurately. First-strand cDNA for TCR alpha and beta chains was synthesized from specific primers in the conserved constant-segment region. Each cDNA library was double barcoded, with a SMART-Mk sample barcode plus Illumina barcodes, to control for contamination. TruSeq adapter sequences, together with Illumina sample barcodes, were added in two successive PCR steps. The Illumina HiSeq platform was used with custom primers to sequence TCR alpha and beta cDNA libraries. Turning to the authors' computational methods: MiGEC was used to process raw reads and extract unique molecular identifiers, and MiXCR was used to find CDR3 positions. For each individual, recombination models were inferred using an EM algorithm with the repgenHMM and IGoR tools. The tcR package in R was used for shared clonotype analysis, with sharing normalized by the product of cloneset sizes. Out-of-frame nonproductive sequences were analyzed to study raw recombination free of thymic and clonal selection effects. TCRdb trimmed public reads at Q25 via fastp, called clones via MiXCR and kept in-frame beta chains. Records with the same CDR3 protein are collapsed into one entry carrying the most frequent genes and DNA. What appears here as the V and J calls and clone size reflects TCRdb's work, not the paper's. The sample yields around 650,000 distinct CDR3 sequences; just over 7% were counted once. The ten biggest clones cover approximately 1.5% of the sample.

CDR1 and CDR2, per the germline V gene (reference sequence), are DFQATT and SNEGSKA. The CDR3 numbers 12 residues from cysteine through phenylalanine. Only the CDR3 portion is preserved as DNA: 36 bases, with reading frame beginning at the first base. V and J are trimmed by 6 bases and 3 bases, and the gene matches miss 2 bases of the junction. All donors were healthy Caucasians. The twin cohort consisted of three pairs of female monozygotic twins, all aged 18 to 29 years. Peripheral blood mononuclear cells were the source from which RNA for the TCR libraries was isolated. These same records also appear under a second study, on yellow fever vaccine responses in identical twins. According to the second study: According to the authors, the vaccine-induced T cell response in identical twins seemed to be partly convergent and partly specific to each individual. Focusing on identical twins, the study followed the T cell clones that responded to the vaccine, and did so with precision.

Sequencing used PBMCs. This sequence was found in a woman under 30 in good health. The chain joins TRBV20-1 to TRBJ2-5, and 9 junctional nucleotides match TRBD2. The nucleotide sequence is TGCAGTGCACGGACTAGCGAAGAGACCCAGTACTTC. It is translated as CSARTSEETQYF.